These 9 T cell receptor beta chains share one sample of origin, sequenced in a study of blood T cell repertoires in COVID-19. Only in-frame clones appear in the TCRdb table, and some are missing; sequencing was by immunoSEQ multiplex PCR. In the table there are some 370,000 clones, roughly 90% of which are singletons. Material for sequencing was peripheral blood. All receptors derive from a man in his forties with acute or convalescent COVID-19.

This clone was seen more than once but under ten times. The genes are TRBV11-2 and TRBJ1-6; 8 nucleotides align to TRBD1. Germline-derived CDR1 and CDR2 are SGHAT and FQNNGV. CDR3 length equals 14 residues. Trimming at V came to 4 bases and at J to 10 bases, leaving 6 bases not matched to a gene. DNA of the CDR3: TGTGCCAGCAGCTCCGGACAGGGAAGATCACCCCTCCACTTT. This codes for CASSSGQGRSPLHF.

The gene calls are TRBV29-1 and TRBJ2-2; possible D gene TRBD1, 5 bases. Germline CDR1 SQVTM, CDR2 ANQGSEA. This CDR3 is 12 amino acids long. The V gene lost 5 bases and the J gene lost 4 bases, with 8 bases spanning the gap. The CDR3 bases are TGCAGCGTTAATCAGGGCACCGGGGAGCTGTTTTTT. Protein product: CSVNQGTGELFF.

The V and J genes are TRBV10-3 and TRBJ1-1; TRBD1 is a possible D gene (6 bases). Germline CDR1 is ENHRY and CDR2 is SYGVKD. The CDR3 extends over 14 amino acids. Trimming took 0 bases from V and 4 from J, leaving 9 bases between them. The CDR3 coding sequence is TGTGCCATCAGTGAGTCGGAAGGGGGCACTGAAGCTTTCTTT. Its protein is CAISESEGGTEAFF.

The chain recombines TRBV11-3 with TRBJ2-2; D gene ambiguous. CDR1 is SGHNT and CDR2 is YENEEA in the germline V gene. Deletions cut 8 bases from V and 1 base from J, with 8 bases between. The CDR3 is 13 residues long. CDR3 bases: TGTGCCAGCGGCGACTTGAACACCGGGGAGCTGTTTTTT. Protein: CASGDLNTGELFF.

The V gene is TRBV6-5, the J gene TRBJ1-6, with TRBD1 matching over 7 bases. The germline V gene encodes CDR1 MNHEY and CDR2 SVGAGI. V shed 5 bases, J shed 4 bases, and the junction held 2 bases outside the gene matches. The CDR3 is made up of 14 amino acids. CDR3 amino acids: CASSRTGYNSPLHF. Written as DNA, the CDR3 is TGTGCCAGCAGTCGGACAGGTTATAATTCACCCCTCCACTTT.

This clone was detected once. The chain links TRBV5-1 to TRBJ2-1; 12 bases are a match to TRBD2. CDR1 SGHRS and CDR2 YFSETQ come from the germline V gene. The CDR3 runs 16 residues. With 4 bases clipped from V and 5 bases from J, the junction kept 7 bases outside the gene matches. Here the CDR3 reads CASSLRLAGEDNEQFF. Written as DNA, the CDR3 is TGCGCCAGCAGCCTAAGACTAGCGGGAGAGGACAATGAGCAGTTCTTC.

The chain uses TRBV19 and TRBJ1-6; 7 positions agree with TRBD1. The CDR3 sequence is 18 residues long. The germline V gene encodes CDR1 LNHDA and CDR2 SQIVND (reference sequence). V shed 3 bases, J shed 1 base, and the junction held 9 bases outside the gene matches. CDR3 amino acids: CASSIQTGSGSYNSPLHF. The CDR3 DNA sequence: TGTGCCAGTAGTATCCAGACAGGGAGTGGGTCCTATAATTCACCCCTCCACTTT.

The chain couples TRBV6-5 to TRBJ1-1, with 7 positions matching TRBD1. Germline V gene lookup returns CDR1 MNHEY and CDR2 SVGAGI. The V and J ends lost 7 bases and 3 bases, in that order; junction bases with no gene match: 11. The CDR3 spans 15 residues. CDR3 sequence (DNA): TGTGCCAGCACCCTCAGGGGGGTTTGGGACACTGAAGCTTTCTTT. Protein product: CASTLRGVWDTEAFF.

The rearrangement uses TRBV6-5 and TRBJ1-3; 7 bases agree with TRBD1. CDR1 and CDR2 from the germline V gene are MNHEY and SVGAGI. V was clipped by 5 bases and J by 4 bases; unmatched bases: 5. The CDR3 loop spans 14 amino acids. CDR3 DNA: TGTGCCAGCAGTCCAGGGGGACCGGGAAACACCATATATTTT. This encodes CASSPGGPGNTIYF.